The rows below give T cell receptor beta chains drawn from one sample of a study of shared clonotypes between healthy human individuals. The protocol was immunoSEQ multiplex PCR, while the TCRdb copy is restricted to in-frame clones and leaves out a portion. The repertoire consists of over 1.5 million clones, with nearly 99% occurring once and the leading ten covering 0.4% to 0.55%. Source material: naive CD4+ T cells sorted from blood. These receptors came from a young man in good health. Each CDR3 is given with its conserved first and last residue. The order of the fields is D gene, V gene, clone size, J gene, CDR3 DNA, CDR3 protein. A D gene is named only where the DNA matches it firmly. Clone size appears in some rows only: once, few, many, or a class for an expanded clone.

D gene: NA; V gene: TRBV7-9; clone size: NA; J gene: TRBJ1-5; CDR3 DNA: TGTGCCAGCAGCTTAGAGGGAAACAATCAGCCCCAGCATTTT; CDR3 protein: CASSLEGNNQPQHF
D gene: NA; V gene: TRBV7-9; clone size: once; J gene: TRBJ1-3; CDR3 DNA: TGTGCCAGCAGCTTGACCTCGGGATTCTCTGGAAACACCATATATTTT; CDR3 protein: CASSLTSGFSGNTIYF
D gene: TRBD1; V gene: TRBV18; clone size: NA; J gene: TRBJ2-7; CDR3 DNA: TGTGCCAGCTCACCCTTATTCGGGACAGCCGAACCCTACGAGCAGTACTTC; CDR3 protein: CASSPLFGTAEPYEQYF
D gene: TRBD1; V gene: TRBV5-1; clone size: NA; J gene: TRBJ2-3; CDR3 DNA: TGCGCCAGCAGCAGGATATCCGGGACAGGCGGCACAGATACGCAGTATTTT; CDR3 protein: CASSRISGTGGTDTQYF
D gene: TRBD1; V gene: TRBV29-1; clone size: NA; J gene: TRBJ2-1; CDR3 DNA: TGCAGCGTGTGGACAGGGGAGTACAATGAGCAGTTCTTC; CDR3 protein: CSVWTGEYNEQFF
D gene: NA; V gene: TRBV9; clone size: NA; J gene: TRBJ2-1; CDR3 DNA: TGTGCCAGCAGCGTAGATCCCGGACTCCTCTCCTACAATGAGCAGTTCTTC; CDR3 protein: CASSVDPGLLSYNEQFF
D gene: TRBD1; V gene: TRBV29-1; clone size: NA; J gene: TRBJ2-7; CDR3 DNA: TGCAGCGTTGGGCAGGGGGACAAGTCCTACGAGCAGTACTTC; CDR3 protein: CSVGQGDKSYEQYF
D gene: NA; V gene: TRBV27; clone size: NA; J gene: TRBJ2-7; CDR3 DNA: TGTGCCAGCAGTCGACAGACACCACCCTACGAGCAGTACTTC; CDR3 protein: CASSRQTPPYEQYF
D gene: NA; V gene: TRBV10-3; clone size: NA; J gene: TRBJ2-2; CDR3 DNA: TGTGCCATCAGTGACAACGTCGGGGAGCTGTTTTTT; CDR3 protein: CAISDNVGELFF
D gene: TRBD1; V gene: TRBV7-9; clone size: NA; J gene: TRBJ1-1; CDR3 DNA: TGTGCCAGCAGCTACGGACAGGGGATGAACACTGAAGCTTTCTTT; CDR3 protein: CASSYGQGMNTEAFF
D gene: TRBD2; V gene: TRBV29-1; clone size: NA; J gene: TRBJ2-1; CDR3 DNA: TGCAGCGTTGAAGAGTATTTGCTAGCGGAACTCATATACAATGAGCAGTTCTTC; CDR3 protein: CSVEEYLLAELIYNEQFF
D gene: NA; V gene: TRBV19; clone size: NA; J gene: TRBJ2-5; CDR3 DNA: TGTGCCAGTGGCAGATCGGCAGGGTTAACAGAGACCCAGTACTTC; CDR3 protein: CASGRSAGLTETQYF
D gene: NA; V gene: TRBV2; clone size: NA; J gene: TRBJ1-1; CDR3 DNA: TGTGCCAGCAGTGATTGGACATCCGGACCGAACACTGAAGCTTTCTTT; CDR3 protein: CASSDWTSGPNTEAFF
D gene: NA; V gene: TRBV18; clone size: NA; J gene: TRBJ2-6; CDR3 DNA: TGTGCCAGCTCACCGGACGTCACTGGGGCCAACGTCCTGACTTTC; CDR3 protein: CASSPDVTGANVLTF
D gene: NA; V gene: TRBV5-1; clone size: NA; J gene: TRBJ1-1; CDR3 DNA: TGCGCCAGCAGCCGAAGGGACCCCAGGGAGGTGAACACTGAAGCTTTCTTT; CDR3 protein: CASSRRDPREVNTEAFF
D gene: NA; V gene: TRBV7-9; clone size: NA; J gene: TRBJ2-1; CDR3 DNA: TGTGCCAGCAGCCTTTTGGGGGGGCAGAACAATGAGCAGTTCTTC; CDR3 protein: CASSLLGGQNNEQFF
D gene: NA; V gene: TRBV5-4; clone size: NA; J gene: TRBJ2-3; CDR3 DNA: TGTGCCAGCAGCTGGATAGAAGATACGCAGTATTTT; CDR3 protein: CASSWIEDTQYF
D gene: NA; V gene: TRBV9; clone size: NA; J gene: TRBJ2-3; CDR3 DNA: TGTGCCAGCAGCGTAGTGGGTAGCGGATACACAGATACGCAGTATTTT; CDR3 protein: CASSVVGSGYTDTQYF
D gene: TRBD2; V gene: TRBV11-2; clone size: NA; J gene: TRBJ2-7; CDR3 DNA: TGTGCCAGCAGCCCAGTCGCGGGAGCCCCCTACGAGCAGTACTTC; CDR3 protein: CASSPVAGAPYEQYF
D gene: NA; V gene: TRBV5-4; clone size: NA; J gene: TRBJ2-4; CDR3 DNA: TGTGCCAGCAGCTTGGAGGCCAGGGGAGCCAAAAACATTCAGTACTTC; CDR3 protein: CASSLEARGAKNIQYF
D gene: NA; V gene: TRBV7-9; clone size: once; J gene: TRBJ1-3; CDR3 DNA: TGTGCCAGCACCTCTGGAAACACCATATATTTT; CDR3 protein: CASTSGNTIYF
D gene: NA; V gene: TRBV6-5; clone size: NA; J gene: TRBJ2-1; CDR3 DNA: TGTGCCAGCAAAAACGCAGGGAGCTCCTACAATGAGCAGTTCTTC; CDR3 protein: CASKNAGSSYNEQFF
D gene: TRBD2; V gene: TRBV18; clone size: NA; J gene: TRBJ2-7; CDR3 DNA: TGTGCCAGCTCACCACTCAGTAGCGGGAAGATCTACGAGCAGTACTTC; CDR3 protein: CASSPLSSGKIYEQYF